These 27 T cell receptor beta chains were all obtained from the same sample, sequenced in a study of CD8+ T cells in alopecia areata. cDNA prepared by RNA extraction and subsequent reverse transcription served as the template for sequencing. Repertoires were generated with immunoSEQ multiplex PCR, while TCRdb's copy carries only in-frame clones and drops some. The sample holds about 110,000 clones, and no clone turns up only once. The sequenced material came from lesional skin. Every receptor here comes from a C3H/HeJ mouse with alopecia areata. The strain's MHC haplotype is H2-k.

With regard to this clone: The gene names here belong to mouse. The sequence runs out 4 residues before the end of the CDR3; the remainder is reconstructed from the germline J gene. This chain links TRBV13-3 with TRBJ2-4, with 12 nucleotides matching TRBD2. The CDR3 runs to 14 residues. CDR1 NNHDY and CDR2 SYVADS come from the germline V gene. This chain's CDR3 is CASSGTGGTNTLYF. The DNA read from the CDR3 is TGTGCCAGCAGCGGGACTGGGGGGACAAAC.

This clone was counted a few times. Germline and genes: mouse. Sequencing ends 4 residues short of the CDR3 end; the germline J gene provides the rest. V is TRBV31 and J is TRBJ2-1; TRBD2 matches at 13 bases. V lost 3 bases, J lost 0 bases, and 5 bases stayed unmatched. Germline V gene sequence: CDR1 GKSSPN, CDR2 SITVG. The CDR3 is 17 amino acids. The CDR3 bases that were read are TGTGCCTGGAGCATCGGGACTGGGGGGGATAACTATGCT. Protein product: CAWSIGTGGDNYA. The whole CDR3 protein is CAWSIGTGGDNYAEQFF.

This clone has only a few counts. All gene names here are mouse names. With the read ending 4 residues before the CDR3 end, the germline J gene is used to fill in that end. V usage is TRBV19 and J usage is TRBJ2-7, with 8 bases aligning to TRBD2. Germline V CDR1 and CDR2: FNHDT, SITEND (reference sequence). The CDR3 length is 14 residues. Here the CDR3 reads CASSMILGGDEQYF. Partial CDR3 DNA: TGTGCCAGCAGTATGATTCTGGGGGGAGAT.

Turning to this clone: Mouse gene names and germline throughout. The read ends 4 residues before the CDR3 terminus; that terminus is restored from the germline J gene. The chain is built from TRBV13-3 and TRBJ2-4, with unresolved D. Trimming removed 1 base at V and 0 bases at J, with 9 bases between. CDR3 length equals 15 residues. The V gene's germline CDR1 is NNHDY and CDR2 SYVADS. The covered CDR3 bases are TGTGCCAGCAGTGATCTCCTGATTAGTCAAAAC. Protein sequence: CASSDLLISQN. The whole CDR3 sequence is CASSDLLISQNTLYF.

This clone was detected ten times or more. The TCRdb protein fails to match the DNA translation at residue 11; the protein reported here was translated from the DNA. Gene names and germline refer to mouse. The CDR3 is cut off 3 residues early in the read; its end comes from the germline J gene. The chain uses TRBV13-3 and TRBJ1-3, with D perhaps TRBD1 (5 bases). There are 14 residues in the CDR3. The V and J ends lost 6 bases and 0 bases respectively, with 10 bases between them. Germline V gene lookup returns CDR1 NNHDY and CDR2 SYVADS. CDR3 DNA, as far as it was read: TGTGCCAGCAAGGCAGGGTCTTCTGGAAATACG. This translates into CASKAGSSGNT. The CDR3 in its entirety is CASKAGSSGNTLYF.

This clone occurred many times. Here the gene names and germline are mouse. The read ends 4 residues before the CDR3 terminus; that terminus is restored from the germline J gene. V gene TRBV17 combines with J gene TRBJ2-2; 8 bases align to TRBD2. Germline CDR1 MNHDT, CDR2 YYDKIL. The V and J ends lost 3 bases and 1 base, in that order; junction bases with no gene match: 1. The CDR3 is 15 amino acids. CDR3 sequence reads: CASSSWGGNTGQLYF. The sequenced part of the CDR3 DNA is TGTGCTAGCAGTAGTTGGGGGGGAAACACCGGG.

Worth noting for this clone: Gene names denote mouse genes. The read ends 4 residues shy of where the CDR3 ends; the end is completed using the germline J gene. The rearrangement uses TRBV13-3 and TRBJ1-2, with a weak D call TRBD1 (5 bases). This CDR3 region has 15 residues. With 0 bases removed from V and 0 bases from J, the gap between germline ends came to 9 bases. CDR1 NNHDY and CDR2 SYVADS come from the germline V gene. CDR3 sequence: CASSDEDKANSDYTF. The covered CDR3 bases are TGTGCCAGCAGTGATGAGGACAAAGCAAACTCC.

Notes on this clone: Gene names and germline refer to mouse. The CDR3 end falls 4 residues outside the read, so it is completed with the germline J gene. The V gene is TRBV19, the J gene TRBJ2-7; 7 nucleotides line up with TRBD2. The CDR3 runs 13 residues. CDR1 and CDR2 from the germline V gene are FNHDT and SITEND (reference sequence). V lost 4 bases and J lost 2; bases outside the gene matches: 3. The CDR3 protein is CASSGGGAYEQYF. The part of the CDR3 DNA that was read is TGTGCCAGCAGTGGCGGGGGGGCCTAT.

As to this clone: Mouse germline and gene names are used. The CDR3 end falls 4 residues outside the read, so it is completed with the germline J gene. V is TRBV1 and J is TRBJ2-2; 10 bases line up with TRBD2. The germline V gene has CDR1 NSQYPW and CDR2 LRSPGD (reference sequence). This CDR3 contains 17 residues. V shed 1 base and J 3 bases; nucleotides not matched to a gene: 5. CDR3 DNA (partial): TGCACCTGCAGTGCAGCGACTGGGGGGCGATACACCGGG. Encoded protein: CTCSAATGGRYTG. The CDR3 reads in full as CTCSAATGGRYTGQLYF.

This clone was found a few times. The genes and germline here are from mouse. Read data end 4 residues before the CDR3 end; the end is taken from the germline J gene. The chain has TRBV1 and TRBJ2-1; TRBD1 aligns across 8 bases. The ends lost 4 bases at V and 4 bases at J; junction bases unmatched: 6. There are 15 residues in the CDR3. Germline CDR1 and CDR2: NSQYPW and LRSPGD (reference sequence). The sequenced CDR3 bases are TGCACCTGCAGTGGGGGGACAGGTAGGTATGCT. The encoded protein is CTCSGGTGRYA. The whole CDR3 is CTCSGGTGRYAEQFF.

In the case of this clone: The gene symbols are mouse symbols. The DNA ends 4 residues before the CDR3 does, and the rest of the CDR3 is filled in from the germline J gene. The chain uses TRBV19 and TRBJ2-4; no clear D gene. The CDR3 is 14 residues long. Germline V gene data show CDR1 as FNHDT and CDR2 as SITEND (reference sequence). V was shortened by 4 bases and J by 0 bases, with 9 bases between the two germline ends. The DNA read from the CDR3 is TGTGCCAGCAGTTCCGACAATAGTCAAAAC. Protein: CASSSDNSQN. The whole CDR3 reads CASSSDNSQNTLYF. Using reference TRBV19 and TRBJ2-4 for the parts outside the CDR3, the full variable domain is GGIITQTPKFLIGQEGQKLTLKCQQNFNHDTMYWYRQDSGKGLRLIYYSITENDLQKGDLSEGYDASREKKSSFSLTVTSAQKNEMAVFLCASSSDNSQNTLYFGAGTRLSVL.

The sample holds a few counts of this clone. The germline and genes are mouse ones. The read terminates 4 residues before the CDR3 end, so the remaining end is supplied by the germline J gene. The genes are TRBV13-1 and TRBJ2-7, with a tentative D call TRBD1 (5 bases). From germline, CDR1 is NSHNY and CDR2 SYGAGN. The CDR3 has 15 amino acids. The CDR3 protein is CASSDAWAGIDEQYF. The part of the CDR3 DNA that was read is TGTGCCAGCAGTGATGCATGGGCAGGGATTGAT.

Note on this clone: Gene labels here are mouse ones. Read data end 4 residues before the CDR3 end; the end is taken from the germline J gene. The chain links TRBV13-3 to TRBJ1-2; D ambiguous. V lost 3 bases and J 0 bases, leaving 9 bases between the germline ends. CDR1 is NNHDY, CDR2 SYVADS, per germline. This CDR3 has 14 amino acids. The covered CDR3 bases are TGTGCCAGCAGTGGGCAGGAGACAAACTCC. It encodes CASSGQETNS. The CDR3, in full, reads CASSGQETNSDYTF.

A word on this clone: All gene names here are mouse names. The read gets to within 4 residues of the CDR3 end, and the germline J gene fills in the rest. V gene TRBV13-1 combines with J gene TRBJ1-2; possibly TRBD1 for D (6 bases). The V and J ends lost 3 bases and 1 base respectively, with 13 bases between them. Germline assignment: CDR1 NSHNY and CDR2 SYGAGN. The CDR3 has 15 amino acids. The CDR3 bases that were read are TGTGCCAGCAGTGCCCGCTCAGGGGAAAACTCC. Residues: CASSARSGENS. In full, the CDR3 reads CASSARSGENSDYTF.

This clone was counted between two and nine times. Genes and germline are mouse. The read falls 4 residues short of the CDR3 end, and the missing part is taken from the germline J gene. The chain uses TRBV1 and TRBJ2-1, with 7 bases that match TRBD2. Germline V gene sequence: CDR1 NSQYPW, CDR2 LRSPGD (reference sequence). This CDR3 region has 13 residues. The CDR3 region is CTCRDWVSAEQFF. CDR3 DNA, as far as it was read: TGCACCTGCAGAGACTGGGTCTCAGCT.

This clone was found many times. The protein in this entry is translated from the DNA; at residue 12 it differs from the protein listed in TCRdb. Here the gene names and germline are mouse. The read comes to an end 3 residues before the CDR3 does, leaving the germline J gene to fill in the end. The chain is built from TRBV13-3 and TRBJ1-3; 10 nucleotides match TRBD1. Germline CDR1 is NNHDY and CDR2 is SYVADS. After removal of 4 bases from V and 4 bases from J, the junction contained 5 bases not matched to a gene. The CDR3 consists of 15 residues. The CDR3 reads CASSRDRGAGNTLYF. The CDR3 DNA, read in part, is TGTGCCAGCAGTCGGGACAGGGGAGCGGGAAATACG.

As for this clone: Genes and germline are mouse. The read ends 4 residues before the CDR3 terminus; that terminus is restored from the germline J gene. This chain joins TRBV31 and TRBJ2-1; D might be TRBD1 (5 bases). The germline V and J ends were trimmed by 4 bases and 2 bases, with 9 bases remaining between them. CDR3 length: 13 residues. CDR1 and CDR2 from the germline V gene are GKSSPN and SITVG. The CDR3 spells CAWTQGDYAEQFF. The DNA read from the CDR3 is TGTGCCTGGACTCAGGGTGACTATGCT. Full variable domain (outside the CDR3, taken from reference TRBV31 and TRBJ2-1): AQTIHQWPVAEIKAVGSPLSLGCTIKGKSSPNLYWYWQATGGTLQQLFYSITVGQVESVVQLNLSASRPKDDQFILSTEKLLLSHSGFYLCAWTQGDYAEQFFGPGTRLTVL.

This clone was observed many times. Gene labels here are mouse ones. The read ends 4 residues before the CDR3 terminus; that terminus is restored from the germline J gene. V usage is TRBV13-3 and J usage is TRBJ2-5, with 9 bases fitting TRBD1. Germline CDR1 and CDR2: NNHDY and SYVADS. This CDR3 region has 15 residues. V was pared by 6 bases and J by 0 bases, with 5 bases of the junction left unmatched. The sequenced CDR3 bases are TGTGCCAGCAACTCCGGGACAGGGAACCAAGAC. As protein: CASNSGTGNQD. The entire CDR3 protein reads CASNSGTGNQDTQYF.

Notes on this clone: The genes are named according to mouse. The sequence runs out 4 residues before the end of the CDR3; the remainder is reconstructed from the germline J gene. The chain combines TRBV19 with TRBJ2-4; the match to TRBD2 covers 8 bases. CDR1 is FNHDT, CDR2 SITEND, per germline (reference sequence). The CDR3 loop spans 16 amino acids. The CDR3 is CASSIEGGGAENTLYF. The CDR3 DNA, read in part, is TGTGCCAGCAGTATAGAGGGGGGGGGCGCGGAAAAC.

Turning to this clone: The gene names given are mouse names. The read falls 4 residues short of the CDR3 end, and the missing part is taken from the germline J gene. V gene TRBV1 combines with J gene TRBJ2-3; tentative D call: TRBD1 (5 bases). With 3 bases removed from V and 3 bases from J, the gap between germline ends came to 10 bases. The CDR3 covers 14 residues. Germline CDR1 NSQYPW, CDR2 LRSPGD (reference sequence). The CDR3 bases that were read are TGCACCTGCAGTGCGGTCGGACACGCAGAA. It translates to CTCSAVGHAE. The whole CDR3 protein reads CTCSAVGHAETLYF.

On this clone: The protein listed by TCRdb differs at residue 12 from the translated DNA, so the DNA translation is shown. The gene names here belong to mouse. The sequence runs out 3 residues before the end of the CDR3; the remainder is reconstructed from the germline J gene. V is TRBV13-3 and J is TRBJ1-6, with 7 nucleotides matching TRBD1. TRBJ1-6 is identified as an open reading frame with a role that is uncertain. The V gene's germline CDR1 is NNHDY and CDR2 SYVADS. With 0 bases clipped from V and 5 bases from J, the junction kept 2 bases outside the gene matches. The CDR3 length is 15 residues. This chain's CDR3 is CASSDVGQHNSPLYF. The DNA read from the CDR3 is TGTGCCAGCAGTGATGTGGGACAGCATAATTCGCCC.

The table lists this clone with a few counts. The gene symbols are mouse symbols. With the read ending 4 residues before the CDR3 end, the germline J gene is used to fill in that end. The chain joins TRBV19 to TRBJ2-1; D perhaps matches TRBD2 (6 bases). The CDR3 covers 15 residues. Trimming removed 4 bases from V and 0 bases from J, with 11 bases in between. Looked up from germline, CDR1 is FNHDT and CDR2 is SITEND (reference sequence). The DNA read from the CDR3 is TGTGCCAGCAGTCCCGACTGGTATAACTATGCT. Protein product: CASSPDWYNYA. The entire CDR3 protein is CASSPDWYNYAEQFF. Together with reference TRBV19 and TRBJ2-1, the CDR3 gives the full variable domain: GGIITQTPKFLIGQEGQKLTLKCQQNFNHDTMYWYRQDSGKGLRLIYYSITENDLQKGDLSEGYDASREKKSSFSLTVTSAQKNEMAVFLCASSPDWYNYAEQFFGPGTRLTVL.

This clone was seen only a few times. Mouse names are used for the genes. CDR3 DNA, as far as it was read: TGTGCCAGCAGTGAGCCGGGACTGGGGGCAGAA. It is translated as CASSEPGLGAE. The whole CDR3 protein is CASSEPGLGAETLYF. The J gene is TRBJ2-3, the V gene TRBV13-3, with 10 bases matching TRBD2. The read is 4 residues too short to cover the CDR3 end, so that end is filled in from the germline J gene. The CDR3 runs 15 residues. In germline, CDR1 is NNHDY, CDR2 SYVADS. The J segment lost 3 bases and the V segment lost 2 bases, leaving 3 bases of the junction unmatched.

To note about this clone: Any gene name here is a mouse gene name. With the read ending 4 residues before the CDR3 end, the germline J gene is used to fill in that end. The V call is TRBV31, the J call TRBJ2-2, with TRBD1 identical over 9 bases. This CDR3 region has 14 residues. CDR1 and CDR2 (germline): GKSSPN, SITVG. V shed 1 base, J shed 3 bases, and the junction held 0 bases outside the gene matches. CDR3 sequence: CAWSRDRDTGQLYF. Incomplete CDR3 DNA: TGTGCCTGGAGTCGGGACAGGGACACCGGG.

On this clone: Gene names are mouse gene names. From the germline J gene comes the end of the CDR3, since the read stops 4 residues before it. V and J are TRBV19 and TRBJ2-1, with TRBD2 as a possible D gene (7 bases). CDR3 length: 16 amino acids. Trimming took 2 bases from V and 1 from J, leaving 13 bases between them. Per the germline V gene, CDR1 is FNHDT and CDR2 is SITEND (reference sequence). The CDR3 sequence: CASSIFGGRNYAEQFF. The DNA read from the CDR3 is TGTGCCAGCAGTATTTTTGGGGGGCGGAACTATGCT.

A word on this clone: Gene names and germline refer to mouse. The read halts 4 residues ahead of the CDR3 end, with the missing end drawn from the germline J gene. V usage is TRBV1 and J usage is TRBJ2-7; D might be TRBD2 (6 bases). The length of the CDR3 is 14 residues. Per the germline V gene, CDR1 is NSQYPW and CDR2 is LRSPGD (reference sequence). Between the trimmed V and J ends, which lost 3 bases and 3 bases, there was a span of 12 bases. The CDR3 here is CTCSAGTLFYEQYF. The sequenced CDR3 bases are TGCACCTGCAGTGCGGGGACTCTTTTCTAT.

This clone was counted only a few times. Any gene name here is a mouse gene name. The read stops 4 residues short of the end of the CDR3; the missing end is completed from the germline J gene. The chain links TRBV1 to TRBJ1-4; D is perhaps TRBD1 (6 bases). CDR3 length: 17 residues. Per germline, CDR1 NSQYPW and CDR2 LRSPGD (reference sequence). Trimming stripped 0 bases from V and 4 bases from J, with 15 bases between. The sequenced CDR3 bases are TGCACCTGCAGTGCAGAGGGCGGGACACCTCACAACGAA. This sequence encodes CTCSAEGGTPHNE. In full, the CDR3 is CTCSAEGGTPHNERLFF.